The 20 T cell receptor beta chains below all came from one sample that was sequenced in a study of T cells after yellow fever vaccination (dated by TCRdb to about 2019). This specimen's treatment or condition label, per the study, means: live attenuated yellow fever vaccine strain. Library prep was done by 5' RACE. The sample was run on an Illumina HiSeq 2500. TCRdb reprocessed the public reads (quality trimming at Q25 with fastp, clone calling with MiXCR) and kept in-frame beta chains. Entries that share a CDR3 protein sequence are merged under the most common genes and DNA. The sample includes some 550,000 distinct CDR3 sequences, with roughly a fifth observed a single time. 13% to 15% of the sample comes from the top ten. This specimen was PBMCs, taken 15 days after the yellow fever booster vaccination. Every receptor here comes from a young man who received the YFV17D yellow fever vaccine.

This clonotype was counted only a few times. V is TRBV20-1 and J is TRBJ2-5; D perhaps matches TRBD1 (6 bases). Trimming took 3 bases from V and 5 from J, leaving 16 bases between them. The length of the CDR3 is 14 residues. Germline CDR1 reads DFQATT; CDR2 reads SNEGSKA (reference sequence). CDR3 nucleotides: TGCAGTGCTAGCGCTCACAGGGTTTTGGAGACCCAGTACTTC. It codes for CSASAHRVLETQYF.

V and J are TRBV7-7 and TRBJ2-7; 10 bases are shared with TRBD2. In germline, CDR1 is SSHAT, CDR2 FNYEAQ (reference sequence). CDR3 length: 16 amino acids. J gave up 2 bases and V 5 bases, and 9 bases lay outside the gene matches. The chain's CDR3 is CASSLRRTSGTYEQYF. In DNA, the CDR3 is TGTGCCAGCAGCCTCCGGAGAACTAGCGGGACCTACGAGCAGTACTTC.

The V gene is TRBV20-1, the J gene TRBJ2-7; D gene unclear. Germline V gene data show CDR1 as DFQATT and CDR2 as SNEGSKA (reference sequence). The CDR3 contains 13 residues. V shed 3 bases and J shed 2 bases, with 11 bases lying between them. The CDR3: CSASPGVTYEQYF. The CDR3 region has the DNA TGCAGTGCTAGCCCCGGAGTCACCTACGAGCAGTACTTC.

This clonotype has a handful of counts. The CDR3 DNA follows: TGTGCCAGCAGCCAATGGGGGCGGGCCGAAGAGACCCAGTACTTC. Its protein product is CASSQWGRAEETQYF. The chain recombines TRBV14 with TRBJ2-5, with D possibly matching TRBD1 (6 bases). Germline CDR1 reads SGHDN; CDR2 reads FVKESK. V lost 2 bases to trimming and J lost 3 bases, with 13 bases between them. The CDR3 totals 15 residues.

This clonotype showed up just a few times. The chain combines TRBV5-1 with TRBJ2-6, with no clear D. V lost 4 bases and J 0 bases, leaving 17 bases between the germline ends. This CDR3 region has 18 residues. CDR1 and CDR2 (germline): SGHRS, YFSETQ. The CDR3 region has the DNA TGCGCCAGCAGCCCTAGGGCAGGTATTGTCTCTGGGGCCAACGTCCTGACTTTC. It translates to CASSPRAGIVSGANVLTF.

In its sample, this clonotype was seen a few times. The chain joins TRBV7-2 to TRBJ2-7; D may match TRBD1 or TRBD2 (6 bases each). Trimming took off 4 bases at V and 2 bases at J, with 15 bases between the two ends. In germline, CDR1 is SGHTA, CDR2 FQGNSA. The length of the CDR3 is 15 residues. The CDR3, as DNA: TGTGCCAGCAGCTCACCGGCGGAGGGGGCCTACGAGCAGTACTTC. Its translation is CASSSPAEGAYEQYF.

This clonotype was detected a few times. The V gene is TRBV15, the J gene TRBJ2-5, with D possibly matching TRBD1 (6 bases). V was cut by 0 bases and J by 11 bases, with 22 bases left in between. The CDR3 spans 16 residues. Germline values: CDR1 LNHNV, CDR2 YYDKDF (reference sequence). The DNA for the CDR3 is TGTGCCACCAGCAGAGATACTGGGACAACCACGGGCGGACAGTACTTC. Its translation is CATSRDTGTTTGGQYF.

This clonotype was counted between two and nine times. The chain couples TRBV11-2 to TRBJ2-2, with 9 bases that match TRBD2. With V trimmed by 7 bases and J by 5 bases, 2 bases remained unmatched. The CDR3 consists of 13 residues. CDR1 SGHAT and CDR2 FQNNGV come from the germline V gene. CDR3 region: CASMLAGTGELFF. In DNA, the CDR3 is TGTGCCAGCATGCTAGCGGGAACCGGGGAGCTGTTTTTT.

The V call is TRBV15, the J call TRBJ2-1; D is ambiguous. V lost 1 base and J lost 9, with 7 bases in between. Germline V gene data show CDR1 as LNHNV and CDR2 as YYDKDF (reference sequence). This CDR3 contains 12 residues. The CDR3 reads CATSRGFGEQFF. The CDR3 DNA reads TGTGCCACCAGCAGAGGGTTCGGTGAGCAGTTCTTC. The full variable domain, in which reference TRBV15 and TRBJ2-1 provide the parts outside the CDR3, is DAMVIQNPRYQVTQFGKPVTLSCSQTLNHNVMYWYQQKSSQAPKLLFHYYDKDFNNEADTPDNFQSRRPNTSFCFLDIRSPGLGDTAMYLCATSRGFGEQFFGPGTRLTVL.

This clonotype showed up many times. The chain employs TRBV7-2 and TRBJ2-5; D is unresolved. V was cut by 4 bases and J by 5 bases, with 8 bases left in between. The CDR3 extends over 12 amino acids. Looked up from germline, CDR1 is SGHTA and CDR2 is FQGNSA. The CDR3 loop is CASSSPRETQYF. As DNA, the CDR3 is TGTGCCAGCAGCTCACCACGGGAGACCCAGTACTTC.

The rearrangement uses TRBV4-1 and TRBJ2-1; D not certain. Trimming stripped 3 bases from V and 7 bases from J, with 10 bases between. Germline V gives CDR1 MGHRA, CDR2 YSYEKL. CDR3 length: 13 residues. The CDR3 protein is CASSHPLGNEQFF. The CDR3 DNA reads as TGCGCCAGCAGCCATCCCTTGGGGAATGAGCAGTTCTTC.

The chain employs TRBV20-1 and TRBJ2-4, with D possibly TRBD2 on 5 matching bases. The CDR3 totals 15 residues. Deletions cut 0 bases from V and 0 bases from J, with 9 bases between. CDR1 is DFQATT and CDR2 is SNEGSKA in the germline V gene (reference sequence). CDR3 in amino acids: CSARDLEGAKNIQYF. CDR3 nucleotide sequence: TGCAGTGCTAGAGATCTCGAGGGAGCCAAAAACATTCAGTACTTC.

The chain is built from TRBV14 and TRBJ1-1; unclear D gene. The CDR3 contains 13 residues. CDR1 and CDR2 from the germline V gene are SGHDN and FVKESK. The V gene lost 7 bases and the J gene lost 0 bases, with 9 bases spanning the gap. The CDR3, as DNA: TGTGCCAGCACCAGGATGCTGAACACTGAAGCTTTCTTT. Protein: CASTRMLNTEAFF.

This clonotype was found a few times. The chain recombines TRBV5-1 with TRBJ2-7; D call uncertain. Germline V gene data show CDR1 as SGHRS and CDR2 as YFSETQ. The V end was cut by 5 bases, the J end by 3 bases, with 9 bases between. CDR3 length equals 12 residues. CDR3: CASRGQNYEQYF. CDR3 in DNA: TGCGCCAGCAGGGGTCAGAACTACGAGCAGTACTTC.

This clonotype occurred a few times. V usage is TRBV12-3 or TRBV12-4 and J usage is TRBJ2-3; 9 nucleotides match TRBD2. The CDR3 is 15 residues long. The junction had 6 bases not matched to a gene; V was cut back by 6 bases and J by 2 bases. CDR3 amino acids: CASSRPSGATDTQYF. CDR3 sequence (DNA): TGTGCCAGCAGCCGCCCTAGCGGGGCCACAGATACGCAGTATTTT.

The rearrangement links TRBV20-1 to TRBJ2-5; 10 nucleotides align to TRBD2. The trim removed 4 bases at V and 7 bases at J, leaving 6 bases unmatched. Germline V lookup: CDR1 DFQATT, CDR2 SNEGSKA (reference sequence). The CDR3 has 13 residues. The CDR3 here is CSANQREGGTQYF. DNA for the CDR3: TGCAGTGCTAACCAGCGGGAGGGGGGGACCCAGTACTTC.

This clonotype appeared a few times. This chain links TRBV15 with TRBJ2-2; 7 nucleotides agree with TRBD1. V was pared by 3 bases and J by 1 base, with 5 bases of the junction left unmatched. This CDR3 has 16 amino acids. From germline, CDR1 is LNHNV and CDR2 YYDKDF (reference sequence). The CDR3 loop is CATSRWQGVNTGELFF. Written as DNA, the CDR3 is TGTGCCACCAGCAGGTGGCAGGGGGTGAACACCGGGGAGCTGTTTTTT.

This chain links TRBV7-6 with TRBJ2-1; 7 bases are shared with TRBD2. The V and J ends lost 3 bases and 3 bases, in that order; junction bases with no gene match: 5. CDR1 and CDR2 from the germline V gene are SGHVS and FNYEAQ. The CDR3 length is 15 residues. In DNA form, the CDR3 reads TGTGCCAGCAGCTTCGGGTCGGGAGGCTACAATGAGCAGTTCTTC. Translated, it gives CASSFGSGGYNEQFF. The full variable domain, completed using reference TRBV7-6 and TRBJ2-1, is GAGVSQSPRYKVTKRGQDVALRCDPISGHVSLYWYRQALGQGPEFLTYFNYEAQQDKSGLPNDRFSAERPEGSISTLTIQRTEQRDSAMYRCASSFGSGGYNEQFFGPGTRLTVL.

This CDR3 reads CASTRWVSYEQYF. In nucleotides, the CDR3 is TGTGCCAGCACTCGATGGGTATCCTACGAGCAGTACTTC. V gene TRBV7-2 combines with J gene TRBJ2-7, with D unresolved. CDR1 is SGHTA and CDR2 is FQGNSA in the germline V gene. The CDR3 spans 13 residues. Trimming pared 7 bases from V and 1 base from J, leaving 11 bases between.

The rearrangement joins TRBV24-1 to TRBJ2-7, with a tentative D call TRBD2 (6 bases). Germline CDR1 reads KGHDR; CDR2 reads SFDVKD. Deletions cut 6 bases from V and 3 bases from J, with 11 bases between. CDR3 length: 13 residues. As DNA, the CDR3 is TGTGCCACCAGTCCTAGCGCGGGCTACGAGCAGTACTTC. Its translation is CATSPSAGYEQYF.